This T cell receptor beta chain was recovered during a study of relationships among human T cell subsets. In its sample, this clonotype was seen a few times. The CDR3 consists of 14 residues. V was cut by 0 bases and J by 1 base, with 9 bases left in between. The germline CDR1 and CDR2 sequences are DFQATT and SNEGSKA (reference sequence). Semiquantitative ARM-PCR amplified T cell receptor alpha and beta CDR3 regions from mRNA. ARM-PCR used tagged nested gene-specific primers, then communal superprimers for exponential amplification. Each CDR3 protein is one row after TCRdb ran MiXCR on the multiplex PCR reads. The sample has some 5,000 distinct CDR3 sequences; roughly three fifths are singletons. Anti-CD4 multisort beads removed cells negatively, then anti-CD8 beads positively selected CD8+ T cells.

This TCR derives from a man between 40 and 49 years old in good health. Sequenced material: CD8+ T cells sorted from blood. The rearrangement links TRBV20-1 to TRBJ2-5, with D possibly matching TRBD1 (5 bases). The CDR3, as DNA: TGCAGTGCTAGAGATGGGCAGGGCCAAGAGACCCAGTACTTC. Translated: CSARDGQGQETQYF.